One and the same sample provided the 6 T cell receptor beta chains below, sequenced in a study of CD8 T cells in ankylosing spondylitis. What these receptors recognize is not known. Study results and caveats: Apparently characteristic of ankylosing spondylitis blood was a TCR beta motif (roughly eight highly homologous variants).

MiXCR, applied by TCRdb to the 5' RACE reads, yields one record per CDR3 protein. The table has roughly 470,000 distinct CDR3 sequences, roughly a quarter seen once. The sequenced sample was blood, either unsorted or a sorted T cell fraction (not recorded which). The receptor set was obtained from a male donor with ankylosing spondylitis.

The chain recombines TRBV5-1 with TRBJ1-2; D is unclear. CDR1 is SGHRS, CDR2 YFSETQ, per germline. This CDR3 contains 13 residues. V shed 2 bases and J shed 1 base, with 6 bases lying between them. Written as DNA, the CDR3 is TGCGCCAGCAGCTTTTCAAGTAACTATGGCTACACCTTC. Encoded protein: CASSFSSNYGYTF.

This chain links TRBV5-1 with TRBJ2-3; D gene ambiguous. The CDR3 spans 17 residues. CDR1 is SGHRS and CDR2 is YFSETQ in the germline V gene. The germline V and J ends were trimmed by 1 base and 0 bases, with 15 bases remaining between them. CDR3 amino acids: CASSLISLITSTDTQYF. Here the CDR3 DNA reads TGCGCCAGCAGCTTGATTAGCCTGATAACTAGCACAGATACGCAGTATTTT.

The gene calls are TRBV20-1 and TRBJ1-5, with 10 bases lining up with TRBD1. This CDR3 has 16 amino acids. Germline V gene data show CDR1 as DFQATT and CDR2 as SNEGSKA (reference sequence). V lost 3 bases and J lost 6; bases outside the gene matches: 11. The CDR3: CSARRPGTGDRQPQHF. The CDR3 DNA is TGCAGTGCTAGGCGCCCGGGGACAGGGGATCGTCAGCCCCAGCATTTT.

This clonotype occurred a few times. J is TRBJ2-1 and V is TRBV10-3, with 10 positions matching TRBD2. Trimming cost V 0 bases and J 4 bases; bases outside gene matches: 6. The CDR3 covers 17 residues. Germline V gives CDR1 ENHRY, CDR2 SYGVKD. The CDR3 DNA follows: TGTGCCATCAGTGAGTCCCGGATTAGCGGGAGGTACAATGAGCAGTTCTTC. Translation: CAISESRISGRYNEQFF.

In its sample, this clonotype was seen a few times. The rearrangement uses TRBV5-1 and TRBJ1-1, with 8 bases identical to TRBD1. Unmatched junction bases numbered 4, after V lost 2 bases and J lost 4 bases. Per the germline V gene, CDR1 is SGHRS and CDR2 is YFSETQ. The CDR3 covers 14 residues. CDR3 loop: CASSFSGGVTEAFF. Here the CDR3 DNA reads TGCGCCAGCAGCTTTTCAGGGGGCGTCACTGAAGCTTTCTTT.

This clonotype was found many times. The chain joins TRBV5-1 to TRBJ2-7, with D tentatively TRBD2 (5 bases). Looked up from germline, CDR1 is SGHRS and CDR2 is YFSETQ. V was cut by 4 bases and J by 1 base, with 15 bases left in between. This CDR3 is built from 15 residues. The CDR3 here is CASSPLVSGSYEQYF. CDR3 nucleotide sequence: TGCGCCAGCAGCCCCCTTGTATCGGGGTCCTACGAGCAGTACTTC.